This is a list of T cell receptor beta chains from one sample in a study of OX40 agonist ivuxolimab in advanced cancers. Sequencing used immunoSEQ multiplex PCR; TCRdb keeps in-frame clones, though not all of them. Of roughly 12,000 clones listed, approximately 86% were seen once; the top ten hold almost 30%. The material was CD4+ or CD8+ T cells sorted from blood, obtained in a trial of the OX40 agonist ivuxolimab. These receptors originate from an adult with an advanced solid tumor such as melanoma, head and neck, liver or kidney cancer. CDR3s include the opening cysteine and the closing phenylalanine or tryptophan. The D gene is left open where the match is weak. For some rows the clone size is stated as once, few or many, or as a class when expanded; others skip it.

D	size	V	J	CDR3	DNA
-	-	TRBV5-4	TRBJ2-7	CASSLMEVSYEQYF	TGTGCCAGCAGCCTGATGGAAGTTTCCTACGAGCAGTACTTC
-	few	TRBV12-5	TRBJ2-3	CASGLSTDTQYF	TGTGCTAGTGGACTTAGCACAGATACGCAGTATTTT
TRBD1	-	TRBV29-1	TRBJ2-3	CSGRTGDTDTQYF	TGCAGCGGCCGGACAGGGGACACAGATACGCAGTATTTT
TRBD2	-	TRBV5-6	TRBJ2-1	CASSYHRRLAGASEQFF	TGTGCCAGCAGCTATCACCGCCGCCTAGCGGGGGCCTCGGAGCAGTTCTTC
TRBD1	-	TRBV5-1	TRBJ2-1	CASAGGHEQFF	TGCGCCAGCGCAGGGGGCCATGAGCAGTTCTTC
-	-	TRBV10-3	TRBJ2-5	CAISEPGETQYF	TGTGCCATCAGTGAGCCCGGAGAGACCCAGTACTTC
-	-	TRBV4-2	TRBJ2-2	CASSQDRDTGELFF	TGTGCCAGCAGCCAAGACAGGGACACCGGGGAGCTGTTTTTT
TRBD1	-	TRBV5-6	TRBJ2-1	CASSLGQGFYNEQFF	TGTGCCAGCAGCTTGGGACAGGGATTCTACAATGAGCAGTTCTTC
TRBD1	-	TRBV2	TRBJ2-7	CASRPGQLSYEQYF	TGTGCCAGCCGACCGGGACAGCTCTCCTACGAGCAGTACTTC
-	-	TRBV29-1	TRBJ1-2	CSVDPPGSPEVYGYTF	TGCAGCGTTGACCCTCCGGGCTCCCCGGAGGTCTATGGCTACACCTTC
-	-	TRBV7-2	TRBJ1-5	CASSPGTSRNQPQHF	TGTGCCAGCAGCCCGGGGACCTCCCGGAATCAGCCCCAGCATTTT
-	once	TRBV18	TRBJ2-5	CASSPPSGASETQYF	TGTGCCAGCTCACCACCGTCGGGGGCAAGTGAGACCCAGTACTTC
-	once	TRBV23-1	TRBJ1-5	CASSQSTDPGVMNQPQHF	TGCGCCAGCAGTCAATCTACGGACCCAGGGGTAATGAATCAGCCCCAGCATTTT
-	-	TRBV28	TRBJ1-4	CASSSRGGNEKLFF	TGTGCCAGCAGTTCAAGGGGCGGGAATGAAAAACTGTTTTTT
TRBD1	-	TRBV4-1	TRBJ2-1	CASSQDQGAPGEQFF	TGCGCCAGCAGCCAAGATCAGGGGGCGCCCGGTGAGCAGTTCTTC
-	-	TRBV27	TRBJ1-1	CASSSAVGHLNTEAFF	TGTGCCAGCAGTTCCGCCGTCGGACACCTCAACACTGAAGCTTTCTTT
TRBD2	-	TRBV19	TRBJ2-7	CASGWSGGSYEQYF	TGTGCCAGTGGGTGGAGCGGGGGCTCCTACGAGCAGTACTTC
-	-	TRBV4-1	TRBJ1-2	CASGQENGFHTF	TGCGCCAGCGGCCAAGAGAACGGATTCCACACCTTC
TRBD2	once	TRBV11-2	TRBJ2-1	CASSLDLAAEQFF	TGTGCCAGCAGCTTAGATCTAGCGGCTGAGCAGTTCTTC
TRBD2	-	TRBV27	TRBJ2-1	CASTSGSNEQFF	TGTGCCAGCACGAGCGGGAGCAATGAGCAGTTCTTC
-	-	TRBV30	TRBJ1-4	CAWSWLNEKLFF	TGTGCCTGGAGTTGGCTTAATGAAAAACTGTTTTTT
TRBD2	few	TRBV4-3	TRBJ2-3	CASSLTSGRDGDTQYF	TGCGCCAGCAGCCTCACTAGCGGGAGGGATGGAGATACGCAGTATTTT
-	few	TRBV4-1	TRBJ2-7	CASSPGAGEGYEQYF	TGCGCCAGCAGCCCAGGGGCGGGAGAAGGTTACGAGCAGTACTTC
TRBD2	-	TRBV2	TRBJ2-7	CASSSGGVSGEQYF	TGTGCCAGCAGTTCGGGAGGAGTTTCGGGAGAGCAGTACTTC
-	-	TRBV4-1	TRBJ1-5	CASSVNIANQPQHF	TGCGCCAGCAGCGTAAACATCGCGAATCAGCCCCAGCATTTT
TRBD1	-	TRBV5-1	TRBJ2-7	CASSPRQGPLVREQYF	TGCGCCAGCAGCCCAAGACAGGGACCCCTAGTACGCGAGCAGTACTTC
TRBD1	medium-sized	TRBV7-2	TRBJ2-7	CASSLVPPQGARFDEQYF	TGTGCCAGCAGCTTAGTACCACCCCAGGGGGCGAGGTTCGACGAGCAGTACTTC
-	-	TRBV19	TRBJ1-2	CASNPASQGRGGYTF	TGTGCCAGTAACCCCGCATCACAGGGACGAGGAGGCTACACCTTC
-	-	TRBV7-6	TRBJ2-7	CASSPSTDGTYEQYF	TGTGCCAGCAGCCCTTCGACGGACGGCACCTACGAGCAGTACTTC
-	-	TRBV10-3	TRBJ2-6	CAISESRTQAVSGANVLTF	TGTGCCATCAGTGAGTCGCGGACACAGGCGGTCTCTGGGGCCAACGTCCTGACTTTC
-	-	TRBV7-9	TRBJ2-1	CASSFYTSLSLIGNEQFF	TGTGCCAGCAGCTTCTATACTTCCCTAAGTTTAATAGGGAATGAGCAGTTCTTC
TRBD1	-	TRBV7-6	TRBJ2-7	CASSLPRDSTYEQYF	TGTGCCAGCAGCTTACCCCGGGACAGTACCTACGAGCAGTACTTC
-	-	TRBV14	TRBJ2-1	CASSQEVVRSGWLYNEQFF	TGTGCCAGCAGCCAAGAAGTAGTCCGGTCGGGGTGGCTCTACAATGAGCAGTTCTTC
-	-	TRBV28	TRBJ1-6	CASSSGGAGSPLHF	TGTGCCAGCAGTTCGGGGGGGGCAGGCTCACCCCTCCACTTT
TRBD2	-	TRBV4-1	TRBJ2-1	CASCLVAGDEQFF	TGCGCCAGCTGCCTCGTAGCGGGAGACGAGCAGTTCTTC
-	-	TRBV10-3	TRBJ2-2	CATSRVWKEAGELFF	TGTGCCACTTCCCGGGTGTGGAAGGAGGCCGGGGAGCTGTTTTTT
-	few	TRBV5-6	TRBJ2-1	CASNLLNRVDNEQFF	TGTGCCAGCAACTTGCTTAACAGGGTAGACAATGAGCAGTTCTTC
-	-	TRBV19	TRBJ2-3	CASSTYSASTDTQYF	TGTGCCAGTAGTACCTATAGCGCCAGCACAGATACGCAGTATTTT
-	-	TRBV7-2	TRBJ2-7	CASSFASQYEQYF	TGTGCCAGCAGCTTCGCTAGCCAGTACGAGCAGTACTTC
TRBD2	once	TRBV27	TRBJ2-7	CASSLSGLAGGYYEQYF	TGTGCCAGCAGTTTATCGGGACTAGCGGGAGGGTACTACGAGCAGTACTTC
TRBD2	-	TRBV19	TRBJ2-7	CASSIVWLAGGSYEQYF	TGTGCCAGTAGTATAGTATGGCTAGCGGGAGGAAGCTACGAGCAGTACTTC
-	-	TRBV5-4	TRBJ1-1	CASSLVAGNTEAFF	TGTGCCAGCAGCTTGGTTGCGGGGAACACTGAAGCTTTCTTT
-	-	TRBV4-3	TRBJ2-7	CASSRVTGTQTYEQYF	TGCGCCAGCAGCCGCGTTACCGGGACTCAAACCTACGAGCAGTACTTC
-	-	TRBV14	TRBJ1-4	CASSRSIRDGRNEKLFF	TGTGCCAGCAGCCGCTCGATCCGGGACGGACGTAATGAAAAACTGTTTTTT
TRBD2	-	TRBV28	TRBJ2-4	CASSWGLAGNIQYF	TGTGCCAGCAGTTGGGGACTAGCGGGAAACATTCAGTACTTC
-	-	TRBV5-1	TRBJ1-1	CASSLARDTEAFF	TGCGCCAGCAGCTTGGCCAGGGACACTGAAGCTTTCTTT
-	few	TRBV7-6	TRBJ2-2	CASSHLGGELFF	TGTGCCAGCAGCCACCTTGGCGGGGAGCTGTTTTTT
-	-	TRBV4-3	TRBJ2-7	CASSQDKRTNYEQYF	TGCGCCAGCAGCCAAGATAAACGGACTAACTACGAGCAGTACTTC
-	once	TRBV7-2	TRBJ1-2	CASSRLYGDDYTF	TGTGCCAGCAGCCGTCTATATGGGGATGACTACACCTTC
TRBD1	-	TRBV6-5	TRBJ2-7	CASKRTGTGTYEQYF	TGTGCCAGCAAACGGACGGGGACAGGGACCTACGAGCAGTACTTC